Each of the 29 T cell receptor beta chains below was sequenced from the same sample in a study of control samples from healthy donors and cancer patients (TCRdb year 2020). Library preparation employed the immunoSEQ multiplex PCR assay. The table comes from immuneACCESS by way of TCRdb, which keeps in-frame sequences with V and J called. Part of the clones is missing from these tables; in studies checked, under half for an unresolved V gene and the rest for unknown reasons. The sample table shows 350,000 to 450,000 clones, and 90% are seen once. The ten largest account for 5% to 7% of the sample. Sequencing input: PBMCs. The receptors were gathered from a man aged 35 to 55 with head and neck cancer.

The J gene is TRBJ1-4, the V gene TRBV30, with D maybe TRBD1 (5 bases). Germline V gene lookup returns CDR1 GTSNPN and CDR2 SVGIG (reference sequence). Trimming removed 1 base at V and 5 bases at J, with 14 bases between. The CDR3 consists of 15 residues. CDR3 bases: TGTGCCTGGAGTGCCTACGGGGGGGGGAATGAAAAACTGTTTTTT. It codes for CAWSAYGGGNEKLFF. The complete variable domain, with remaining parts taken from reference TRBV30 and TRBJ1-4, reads SQTIHQWPATLVQPVGSPLSLECTVEGTSNPNLYWYRQAAGRGLQLLFYSVGIGQISSEVPQNLSASRPQDRQFILSSKKLLLSDSGFYLCAWSAYGGGNEKLFFGSGTQLSVL.

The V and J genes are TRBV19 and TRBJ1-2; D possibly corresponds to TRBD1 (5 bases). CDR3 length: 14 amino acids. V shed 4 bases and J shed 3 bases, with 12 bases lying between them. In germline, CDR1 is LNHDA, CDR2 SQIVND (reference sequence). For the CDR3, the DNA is TGTGCCAGTAGTAATTTGGGCAGGGACTATGGCTACACCTTC. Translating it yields CASSNLGRDYGYTF.

The CDR3 here is CASSEARNTEAFF. CDR3 DNA sequence: TGTGCCAGCAGTGAGGCCAGGAACACTGAAGCTTTCTTT. V usage is TRBV6-4 and J usage is TRBJ1-1; D unclear. The CDR3 is 13 residues long. Germline CDR1 is MRHNA and CDR2 is SNTAGT. The V end was cut by 3 bases, the J end by 1 base, with 6 bases between.

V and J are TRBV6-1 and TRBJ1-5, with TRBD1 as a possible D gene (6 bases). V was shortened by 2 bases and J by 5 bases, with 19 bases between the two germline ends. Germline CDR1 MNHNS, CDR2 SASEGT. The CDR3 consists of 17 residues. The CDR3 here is CASSEPAGVVKDQPQHF. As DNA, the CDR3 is TGTGCCAGCAGTGAACCCGCAGGGGTGGTTAAGGATCAGCCCCAGCATTTT.

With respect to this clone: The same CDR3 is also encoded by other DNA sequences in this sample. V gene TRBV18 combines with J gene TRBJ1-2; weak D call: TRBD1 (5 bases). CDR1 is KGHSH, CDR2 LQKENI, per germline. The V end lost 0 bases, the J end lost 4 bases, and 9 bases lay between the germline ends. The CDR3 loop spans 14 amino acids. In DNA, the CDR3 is TGTGCCAGCTCACCACCGGGACGGAGCTATGGCTACACCTTC. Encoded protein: CASSPPGRSYGYTF.

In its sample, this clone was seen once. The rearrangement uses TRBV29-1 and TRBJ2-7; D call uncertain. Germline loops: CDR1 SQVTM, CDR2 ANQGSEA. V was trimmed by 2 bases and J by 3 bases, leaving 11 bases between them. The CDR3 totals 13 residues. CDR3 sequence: CSVELAGFYEQYF. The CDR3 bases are TGCAGCGTTGAATTGGCAGGCTTCTACGAGCAGTACTTC.

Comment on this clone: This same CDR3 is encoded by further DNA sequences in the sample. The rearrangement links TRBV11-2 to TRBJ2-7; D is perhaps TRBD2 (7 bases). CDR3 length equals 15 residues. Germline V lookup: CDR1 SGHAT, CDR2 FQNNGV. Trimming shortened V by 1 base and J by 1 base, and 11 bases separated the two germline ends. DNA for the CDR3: TGTGCCAGCAGCTTAGTGGGGGGGCTTTCCTACGAGCAGTACTTC. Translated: CASSLVGGLSYEQYF.

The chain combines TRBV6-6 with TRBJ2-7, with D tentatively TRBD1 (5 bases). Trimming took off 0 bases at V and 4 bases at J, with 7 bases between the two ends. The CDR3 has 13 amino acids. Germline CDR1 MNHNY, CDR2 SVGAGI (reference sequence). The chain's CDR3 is CASSYSGVYEQYF. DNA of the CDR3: TGTGCCAGCAGTTACTCAGGGGTTTACGAGCAGTACTTC.

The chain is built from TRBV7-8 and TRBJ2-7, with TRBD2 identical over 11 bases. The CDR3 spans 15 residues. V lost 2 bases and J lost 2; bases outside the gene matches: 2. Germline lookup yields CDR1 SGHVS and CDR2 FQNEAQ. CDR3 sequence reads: CASSLSSGRAYEQYF. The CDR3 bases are TGTGCCAGCAGCTTAAGTAGCGGGAGGGCCTACGAGCAGTACTTC.

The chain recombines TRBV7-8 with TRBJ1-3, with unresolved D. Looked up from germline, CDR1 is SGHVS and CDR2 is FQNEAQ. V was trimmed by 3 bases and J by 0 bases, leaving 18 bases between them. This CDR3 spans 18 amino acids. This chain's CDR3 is CASSFAVNRAVSGNTIYF. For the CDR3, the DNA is TGTGCCAGCAGCTTCGCAGTCAATCGGGCCGTCTCTGGAAACACCATATATTTT.

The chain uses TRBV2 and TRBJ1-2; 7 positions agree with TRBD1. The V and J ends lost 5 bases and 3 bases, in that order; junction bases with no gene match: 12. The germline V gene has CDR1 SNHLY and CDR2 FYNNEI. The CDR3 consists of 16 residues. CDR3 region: CASSPSAWTGDYGYTF. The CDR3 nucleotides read TGTGCCAGCAGTCCATCCGCGTGGACAGGCGACTATGGCTACACCTTC.

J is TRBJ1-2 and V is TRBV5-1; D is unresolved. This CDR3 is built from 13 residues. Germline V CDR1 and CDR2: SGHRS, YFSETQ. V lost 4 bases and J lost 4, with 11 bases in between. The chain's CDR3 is CASSIGLSYGYTF. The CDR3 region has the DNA TGCGCCAGCAGCATTGGACTGAGCTATGGCTACACCTTC.

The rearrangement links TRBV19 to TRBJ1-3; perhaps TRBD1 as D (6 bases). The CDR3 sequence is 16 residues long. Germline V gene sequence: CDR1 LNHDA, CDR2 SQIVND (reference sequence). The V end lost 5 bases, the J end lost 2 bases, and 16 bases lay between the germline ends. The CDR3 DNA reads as TGTGCCAGTAGTTCGACTAGACAGGAGCCTGGAAACACCATATATTTT. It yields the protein CASSSTRQEPGNTIYF.

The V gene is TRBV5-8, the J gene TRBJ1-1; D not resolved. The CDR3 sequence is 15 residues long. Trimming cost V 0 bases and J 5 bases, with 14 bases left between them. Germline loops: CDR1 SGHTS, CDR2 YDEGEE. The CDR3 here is CASSLAADLWTEAFF. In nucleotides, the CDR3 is TGTGCCAGCAGCTTGGCCGCGGACCTGTGGACTGAAGCTTTCTTT. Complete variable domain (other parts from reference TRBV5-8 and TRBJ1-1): EAGVTQSPTHLIKTRGQQATLRCSPISGHTSVYWYQQALGLGLQFLLWYDEGEERNRGNFPPRFSGRQFPNYSSELNVNALELEDSALYLCASSLAADLWTEAFFGQGTRLTVV.

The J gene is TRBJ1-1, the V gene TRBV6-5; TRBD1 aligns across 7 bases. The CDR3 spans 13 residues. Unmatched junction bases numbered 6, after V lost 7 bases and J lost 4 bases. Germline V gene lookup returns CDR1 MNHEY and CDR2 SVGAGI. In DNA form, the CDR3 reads TGTGCCAGCATCACCGACAGGGCCACTGAAGCTTTCTTT. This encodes CASITDRATEAFF.

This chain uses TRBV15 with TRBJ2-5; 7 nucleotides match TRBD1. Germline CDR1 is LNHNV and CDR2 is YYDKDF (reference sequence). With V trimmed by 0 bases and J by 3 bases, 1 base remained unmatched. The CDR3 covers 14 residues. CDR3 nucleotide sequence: TGTGCCACCAGCAGAGATGGGACAGAAGAGACCCAGTACTTC. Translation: CATSRDGTEETQYF.

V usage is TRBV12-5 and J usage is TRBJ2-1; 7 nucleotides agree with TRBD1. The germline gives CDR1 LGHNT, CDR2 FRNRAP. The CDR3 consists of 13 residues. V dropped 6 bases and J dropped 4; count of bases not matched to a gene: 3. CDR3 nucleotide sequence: TGTGCTAGTGGACAGGGACAGTACAATGAGCAGTTCTTC. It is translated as CASGQGQYNEQFF.

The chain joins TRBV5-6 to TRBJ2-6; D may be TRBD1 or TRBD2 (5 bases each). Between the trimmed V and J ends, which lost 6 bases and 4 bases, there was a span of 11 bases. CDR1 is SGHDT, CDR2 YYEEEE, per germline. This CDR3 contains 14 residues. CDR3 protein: CASMRGSGANVLTF. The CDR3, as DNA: TGTGCCAGCATGAGGGGTTCCGGGGCCAACGTCCTGACTTTC.

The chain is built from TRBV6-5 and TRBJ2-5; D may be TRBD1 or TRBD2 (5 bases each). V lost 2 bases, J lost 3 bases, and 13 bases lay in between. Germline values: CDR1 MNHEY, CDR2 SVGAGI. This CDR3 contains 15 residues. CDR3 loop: CASSYRLGVEETQYF. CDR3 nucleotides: TGTGCCAGCAGTTACCGACTGGGGGTAGAAGAGACCCAGTACTTC.

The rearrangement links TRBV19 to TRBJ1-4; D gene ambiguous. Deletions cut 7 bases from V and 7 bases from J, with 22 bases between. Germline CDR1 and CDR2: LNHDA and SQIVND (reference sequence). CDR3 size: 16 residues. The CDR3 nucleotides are TGTGCCAGTAAAGGATATTGGGATCGGACGGGTGAAAAACTGTTTTTT. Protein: CASKGYWDRTGEKLFF.

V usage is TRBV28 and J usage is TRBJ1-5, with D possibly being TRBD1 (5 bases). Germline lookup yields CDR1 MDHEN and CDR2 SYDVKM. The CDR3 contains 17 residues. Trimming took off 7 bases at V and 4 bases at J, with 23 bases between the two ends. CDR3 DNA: TGTGCCAGCATCGATGGGGCCGCGTGGGGTCGGAATCAGCCCCAGCATTTT. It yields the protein CASIDGAAWGRNQPQHF. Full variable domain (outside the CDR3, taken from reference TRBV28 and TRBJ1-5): DVKVTQSSRYLVKRTGEKVFLECVQDMDHENMFWYRQDPGLGLRLIYFSYDVKMKEKGDIPEGYSVSREKKERFSLILESASTNQTSMYLCASIDGAAWGRNQPQHFGDGTRLSIL.

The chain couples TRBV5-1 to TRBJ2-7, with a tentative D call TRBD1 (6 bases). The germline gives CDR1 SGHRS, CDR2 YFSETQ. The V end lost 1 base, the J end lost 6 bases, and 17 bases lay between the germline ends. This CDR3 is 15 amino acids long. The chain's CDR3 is CASSLTGMVAAEQYF. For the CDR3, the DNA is TGCGCCAGCAGCTTGACAGGGATGGTTGCTGCCGAGCAGTACTTC.

CDR3 loop: CASSFASGYEQYF. The CDR3 DNA reads as TGTGCCAGCAGTTTTGCTAGCGGGTACGAGCAGTACTTC. The rearrangement uses TRBV12-3 or TRBV12-4 and TRBJ2-7; 8 nucleotides line up with TRBD2. V gave up 3 bases and J gave up 4 bases; unmatched junction bases: 2. This CDR3 has 13 residues.

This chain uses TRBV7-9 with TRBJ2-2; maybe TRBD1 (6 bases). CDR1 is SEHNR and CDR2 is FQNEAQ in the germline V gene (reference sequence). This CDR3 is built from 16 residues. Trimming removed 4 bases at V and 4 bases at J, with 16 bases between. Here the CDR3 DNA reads TGTGCCAGCAGCTGGACAGTGACTTTGACCACCGGGGAGCTGTTTTTT. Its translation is CASSWTVTLTTGELFF.

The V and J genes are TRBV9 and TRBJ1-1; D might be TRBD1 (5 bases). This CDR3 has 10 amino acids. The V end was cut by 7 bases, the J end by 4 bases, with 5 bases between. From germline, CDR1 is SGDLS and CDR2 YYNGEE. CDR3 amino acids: CASGGTEAFF. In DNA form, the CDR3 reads TGTGCCAGCGGGGGCACTGAAGCTTTCTTT. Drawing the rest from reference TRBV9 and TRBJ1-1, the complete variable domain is DSGVTQTPKHLITATGQRVTLRCSPRSGDLSVYWYQQSLDQGLQFLIQYYNGEERAKGNILERFSAQQFPDLHSELNLSSLELGDSALYFCASGGTEAFFGQGTRLTVV.

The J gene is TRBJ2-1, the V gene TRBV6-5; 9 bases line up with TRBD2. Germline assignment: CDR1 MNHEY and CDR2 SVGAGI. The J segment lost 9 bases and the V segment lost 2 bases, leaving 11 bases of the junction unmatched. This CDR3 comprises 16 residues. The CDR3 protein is CASSYRGLANWGEQFF. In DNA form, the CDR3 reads TGTGCCAGCAGTTACCGCGGACTAGCGAACTGGGGTGAGCAGTTCTTC.

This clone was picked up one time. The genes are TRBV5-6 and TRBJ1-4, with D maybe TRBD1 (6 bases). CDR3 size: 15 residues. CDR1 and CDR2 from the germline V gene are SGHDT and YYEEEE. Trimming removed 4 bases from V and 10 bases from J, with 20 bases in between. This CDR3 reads CASSIGQLMIGKLFF. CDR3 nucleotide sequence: TGTGCCAGCAGCATCGGACAGCTTATGATCGGAAAACTGTTTTTT.

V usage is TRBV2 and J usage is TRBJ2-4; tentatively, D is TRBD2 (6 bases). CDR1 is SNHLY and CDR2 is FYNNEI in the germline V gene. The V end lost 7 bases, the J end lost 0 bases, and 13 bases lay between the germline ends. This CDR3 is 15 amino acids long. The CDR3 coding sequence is TGTGCCAGCAACCCGGGAGTCCTAGCCAAAAACATTCAGTACTTC. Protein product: CASNPGVLAKNIQYF.

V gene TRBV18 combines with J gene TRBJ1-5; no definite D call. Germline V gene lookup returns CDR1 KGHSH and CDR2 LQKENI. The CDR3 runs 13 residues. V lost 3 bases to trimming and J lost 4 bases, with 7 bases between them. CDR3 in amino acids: CASSPTVNQPQHF. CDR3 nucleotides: TGTGCCAGCTCACCCACGGTTAATCAGCCCCAGCATTTT.